These 17 T cell receptor beta chains came from one sample sequenced in a study of blood T cell repertoires in COVID-19. Profiled with immunoSEQ multiplex PCR; TCRdb holds only in-frame clones, not every one. The sample holds 380,000 or so clones, roughly 88% seen once. Material: PBMCs or T cells enriched from blood (not recorded which). Every receptor here comes from a woman between 25 and 40 years old with acute COVID-19.

The chain is built from TRBV23-1 and TRBJ2-7; 7 bases fit TRBD1. TRBV23-1 is treated as an ORF (open reading frame) with a function not yet certain. V was clipped by 2 bases and J by 1 base; unmatched bases: 11. This CDR3 has 17 residues. This CDR3 reads CASSQPGLGTVSYEQYF. The CDR3 region has the DNA TGCGCCAGCAGTCAACCCGGGCTTGGGACAGTATCCTACGAGCAGTACTTC.

The chain is built from TRBV10-3 and TRBJ1-5, with 10 bases matching TRBD1. CDR3 size: 15 residues. CDR1 and CDR2 (germline): ENHRY, SYGVKD. J lost 5 bases, V lost 3 bases, and 4 bases had no gene match. The CDR3 coding sequence is TGTGCCATCAGTGACCCTGGGACAGGGGATCAGCCCCAGCATTTT. Its protein product is CAISDPGTGDQPQHF.

V gene TRBV24-1 combines with J gene TRBJ2-3, with a possible D match to TRBD2 (7 bases). Looked up from germline, CDR1 is KGHDR and CDR2 is SFDVKD. V lost 5 bases and J lost 4, with 18 bases in between. This CDR3 has 16 amino acids. The CDR3: CATSGVGGGAPDTQYF. The DNA for the CDR3 is TGTGCCACCAGTGGCGTTGGTGGGGGGGCCCCAGATACGCAGTATTTT.

The chain has TRBV18 and TRBJ2-7, with 9 bases matching TRBD2. CDR1 and CDR2 from the germline V gene are KGHSH and LQKENI. CDR3 length: 15 amino acids. The junction had 9 bases not matched to a gene; V was cut back by 3 bases and J by 6 bases. CDR3 sequence reads: CASSPRGGGAGEQYF. The CDR3 DNA reads TGTGCCAGCTCACCCCGGGGCGGGGGGGCCGGCGAGCAGTACTTC.

The chain links TRBV6-5 to TRBJ1-2; 8 bases fit TRBD1. Trimming removed 8 bases from V and 5 bases from J; junction bases left unmatched: 10. This CDR3 contains 14 residues. Germline V lookup: CDR1 MNHEY, CDR2 SVGAGI. The CDR3 sequence: CASARDRQHYGYTF. Here the CDR3 DNA reads TGTGCCAGCGCCCGGGACAGGCAACATTATGGCTACACCTTC.

This chain links TRBV7-8 with TRBJ1-5; 7 bases agree with TRBD1. The CDR3 runs 14 residues. Germline values: CDR1 SGHVS, CDR2 FQNEAQ. V shed 6 bases, J shed 5 bases, and the junction held 7 bases outside the gene matches. The CDR3 protein is CASSYDRVHQPQHF. Written as DNA, the CDR3 is TGTGCCAGCAGTTACGACAGGGTTCATCAGCCCCAGCATTTT.

The chain is built from TRBV2 and TRBJ1-5, with 9 bases lining up with TRBD1. V shed 1 base and J 3 bases; nucleotides not matched to a gene: 7. Looked up from germline, CDR1 is SNHLY and CDR2 is FYNNEI. The CDR3 is made up of 17 amino acids. The DNA of the CDR3 is TGTGCCAGCAGTGAAGGGGGGACAGGGAAGGCCAATCAGCCCCAGCATTTT. Its translation: CASSEGGTGKANQPQHF.

The chain joins TRBV7-8 to TRBJ1-2; D not certain. This CDR3 has 14 residues. Germline V gives CDR1 SGHVS, CDR2 FQNEAQ. V lost 0 bases and J 6 bases, leaving 11 bases between the germline ends. The CDR3 nucleotides read TGTGCCAGCAGCTTAGCGGCCGGGGAGCATGGCTACACCTTC. Translation: CASSLAAGEHGYTF.

J is TRBJ2-5 and V is TRBV7-9; a weak D match, TRBD2 (5 bases). Germline V CDR1 and CDR2: SEHNR, FQNEAQ (reference sequence). This CDR3 has 14 residues. V lost 4 bases and J lost 0, with 9 bases in between. CDR3 sequence: CASSSSGHQETQYF. The CDR3 nucleotides are TGTGCCAGCAGCTCCAGCGGCCACCAAGAGACCCAGTACTTC.

This clone occurred once. The V call is TRBV7-7, the J call TRBJ2-1, with 14 bases matching TRBD2. The germline V gene encodes CDR1 SSHAT and CDR2 FNYEAQ (reference sequence). The CDR3 is 16 residues long. J was trimmed by 7 bases and V by 1 base; bases with no gene match: 3. Written as DNA, the CDR3 is TGTGCCAGCAGCTTAGGGACTAGCGGGGGGAGGAATGAGCAGTTCTTC. Protein: CASSLGTSGGRNEQFF.

The J gene is TRBJ1-1, the V gene TRBV19, with no clear D. Looked up from germline, CDR1 is LNHDA and CDR2 is SQIVND (reference sequence). CDR3 length: 11 residues. V was cut by 8 bases and J by 1 base, with 5 bases left in between. This CDR3 reads CASSSNTEAFF. The DNA for the CDR3 is TGTGCCAGTTCGTCGAACACTGAAGCTTTCTTT.

The rearrangement uses TRBV21-1 and TRBJ1-3. TRBV21-1 is labeled a pseudogene. The length of the CDR3 is 15 residues. The CDR3 loop reads CARGSQEPFGGTIYF. CDR3 coding DNA: TGTGCCAGGGGGAGTCAGGAGCCCTTCGGCGGCACCATATATTTT.

This sequence joins TRBV3-1 (or the pseudogene TRBV3-2) and TRBJ1-4; weak D call: TRBD1 (6 bases). Germline V CDR1 and CDR2: LGHDT, YNNKEL (reference sequence). The CDR3 is made up of 15 amino acids. The V end was cut by 9 bases, the J end by 7 bases, with 21 bases between. DNA of the CDR3: TGTGCCAGTAACCACAGGGATTCTAGGGGTGAAAAACTGTTTTTT. It encodes CASNHRDSRGEKLFF.

The chain carries TRBV2 and TRBJ2-7; TRBD2 matches 7 bases. The germline CDR1 and CDR2 sequences are SNHLY and FYNNEI. The CDR3 extends over 15 amino acids. V shed 6 bases, J shed 3 bases, and the junction held 11 bases outside the gene matches. The chain's CDR3 is CASSSPRTRLYEQYF. CDR3 sequence (DNA): TGTGCCAGCAGCAGTCCTAGGACTAGACTCTACGAGCAGTACTTC.

This rearrangement joins TRBV7-2 to TRBJ2-1; 11 nucleotides match TRBD1. This CDR3 is 16 amino acids long. The germline gives CDR1 SGHTA, CDR2 FQGNSA. Unmatched junction bases numbered 7, after V lost 5 bases and J lost 4 bases. CDR3 nucleotide sequence: TGTGCCAGCAGCCGCCGGGGGACAGGGGGGTACAATGAGCAGTTCTTC. It encodes CASSRRGTGGYNEQFF.

The V call is TRBV18, the J call TRBJ2-1, with a possible D match to TRBD2 (6 bases). The CDR3 length is 14 residues. V lost 5 bases to trimming and J lost 0 bases, with 8 bases between them. CDR1 is KGHSH, CDR2 LQKENI, per germline. This CDR3 reads CASSVGGSYNEQFF. In DNA form, the CDR3 reads TGTGCCAGCTCAGTCGGGGGCTCCTACAATGAGCAGTTCTTC.

The chain joins TRBV3-1 (or the pseudogene TRBV3-2) to TRBJ1-3; D gene unclear. The CDR3 loop spans 13 amino acids. With 1 base removed from V and 4 bases from J, the gap between germline ends came to 5 bases. CDR1 is LGHDT and CDR2 is YNNKEL in the germline V gene (reference sequence). The DNA for the CDR3 is TGTGCCAGCAGCCAAGCGGTGGGAAACACCATATATTTT. Translation gives CASSQAVGNTIYF.